These 15 T cell receptor beta chains share one sample of origin, sequenced in a study of shared clonotypes between healthy human individuals. Naive CD8 cells were CD45RO-negative, positively selected for CCR7, excluding terminally differentiated effector memory CD45RA+ cells. Profiled with immunoSEQ multiplex PCR; TCRdb holds only in-frame clones, not every one. The table includes millions of clones, approximately 94% detected once. The source material was naive CD8+ T cells sorted from blood. All receptors derive from a man between 18 and 35 years old in good health.

Only a few counts were recorded for this clone. The chain carries TRBV13 and TRBJ2-7, with TRBD1 as a possible D gene (6 bases). CDR1 is PRHDT and CDR2 is FYEKMQ in the germline V gene (reference sequence). This CDR3 has 13 residues. Trimming shortened V by 3 bases and J by 2 bases, and 8 bases separated the two germline ends. CDR3 nucleotide sequence: TGTGCCAGCAGCTTCGGACAGACCTACGAGCAGTACTTC. This gives the protein CASSFGQTYEQYF.

This sequence joins TRBV27 and TRBJ1-5; possible D gene TRBD1, 5 bases. The germline V and J ends were trimmed by 8 bases and 1 base, with 9 bases remaining between them. In germline, CDR1 is MNHEY, CDR2 SMNVEV (reference sequence). This CDR3 contains 13 residues. The CDR3 sequence: CASGRDSNQPQHF. The CDR3 DNA follows: TGTGCCAGCGGAAGGGACAGCAATCAGCCCCAGCATTTT.

The chain uses TRBV27 and TRBJ2-7; D is undetermined. Germline V CDR1 and CDR2: MNHEY, SMNVEV (reference sequence). The CDR3 sequence is 16 residues long. Trimming pared 0 bases from V and 0 bases from J, leaving 12 bases between. CDR3 DNA: TGTGCCAGCAGTTTATCCATAAGCGCGAGCTCCTACGAGCAGTACTTC. This codes for CASSLSISASSYEQYF.

The chain carries TRBV6-1 and TRBJ2-7; the match to TRBD2 covers 7 bases. The J segment lost 3 bases and the V segment lost 3 bases, leaving 5 bases of the junction unmatched. Germline V CDR1 and CDR2: MNHNS, SASEGT. The CDR3 runs 14 residues. The CDR3 is CASSDAGVLYEQYF. Written as DNA, the CDR3 is TGTGCCAGCAGTGATGCGGGAGTACTCTACGAGCAGTACTTC.

J is TRBJ2-1 and V is TRBV4-2; D call uncertain. The germline V and J ends were trimmed by 0 bases and 6 bases, with 12 bases remaining between them. The CDR3 extends over 15 amino acids. In germline, CDR1 is LGHNA, CDR2 YNFKEQ. The CDR3 coding sequence is TGTGCCAGCAGCCAAGATAGCCTGCCGGGCAATGAGCAGTTCTTC. Its protein is CASSQDSLPGNEQFF.

The J gene is TRBJ1-5, the V gene TRBV19; maybe TRBD1 (5 bases). The CDR3 length is 14 residues. Germline CDR1 reads LNHDA; CDR2 reads SQIVND (reference sequence). Trimming stripped 5 bases from V and 1 base from J, with 9 bases between. The CDR3 here is CASSGGLSNQPQHF. CDR3 sequence (DNA): TGTGCCAGTAGTGGGGGATTAAGCAATCAGCCCCAGCATTTT.

This chain uses TRBV5-5 with TRBJ2-7; D possibly corresponds to TRBD2 (6 bases). The CDR3 runs to 17 residues. V lost 1 base to trimming and J lost 5 bases, with 22 bases between them. Germline V gene sequence: CDR1 SGHKS, CDR2 YYEKEE (reference sequence). The CDR3 sequence is CASSLRAAATWEDEQYF. The CDR3 DNA reads TGTGCCAGCAGCTTGAGGGCCGCAGCGACTTGGGAGGACGAGCAGTACTTC. Drawing the rest from reference TRBV5-5 and TRBJ2-7, the complete variable domain is DAGVTQSPTHLIKTRGQQVTLRCSPISGHKSVSWYQQVLGQGPQFIFQYYEKEERGRGNFPDRFSARQFPNYSSELNVNALLLGDSALYLCASSLRAAATWEDEQYFGPGTRLTVT.

V usage is TRBV27 and J usage is TRBJ1-1; a weak D match, TRBD1 (6 bases). The V and J ends lost 8 bases and 4 bases respectively, with 11 bases between them. CDR1 and CDR2 from the germline V gene are MNHEY and SMNVEV (reference sequence). The CDR3 is made up of 12 amino acids. The CDR3 bases are TGTGCCAGCTTTGCAGGGGTCACTGAAGCTTTCTTT. Its translation: CASFAGVTEAFF.

The rearrangement uses TRBV28 and TRBJ1-5, with unresolved D. Trimming took 2 bases from V and 0 from J, leaving 17 bases between them. Looked up from germline, CDR1 is MDHEN and CDR2 is SYDVKM. The CDR3 covers 18 residues. The CDR3 loop reads CASSLPSDLLYSNQPQHF. CDR3 nucleotides: TGTGCCAGCAGTTTACCCTCGGATCTCCTCTATAGCAATCAGCCCCAGCATTTT. The full variable domain, completed using reference TRBV28 and TRBJ1-5, is DVKVTQSSRYLVKRTGEKVFLECVQDMDHENMFWYRQDPGLGLRLIYFSYDVKMKEKGDIPEGYSVSREKKERFSLILESASTNQTSMYLCASSLPSDLLYSNQPQHFGDGTRLSIL.

The rearrangement joins TRBV5-5 to TRBJ2-7, with TRBD2 identical over 9 bases. The V gene end was trimmed by 2 bases and the J gene end by 2 bases; junction bases not matched to a gene: 5. Per the germline V gene, CDR1 is SGHKS and CDR2 is YYEKEE (reference sequence). The CDR3 length is 15 residues. CDR3 loop: CASSFGLAPTYEQYF. The CDR3, as DNA: TGTGCCAGCAGCTTTGGACTAGCGCCTACCTACGAGCAGTACTTC.

V usage is TRBV6-5 and J usage is TRBJ2-5; D gene uncertain. The V gene's germline CDR1 is MNHEY and CDR2 SVGAGI. The CDR3 consists of 15 residues. V lost 6 bases and J 1 base, leaving 15 bases between the germline ends. Here the CDR3 reads CASRTTLGSQETQYF. The CDR3 DNA sequence: TGTGCCAGCAGGACAACCCTAGGATCCCAAGAGACCCAGTACTTC.

The chain employs TRBV2 and TRBJ2-5; D perhaps matches TRBD2 (6 bases). CDR1 and CDR2 (germline): SNHLY, FYNNEI. There are 12 residues in the CDR3. CDR3 protein: CAAAGGWETQYF. As DNA, the CDR3 is TGTGCTGCTGCTGGGGGGTGGGAGACCCAGTACTTC.

The chain combines TRBV5-6 with TRBJ1-5, with D perhaps TRBD1 (5 bases). Germline CDR1 and CDR2: SGHDT and YYEEEE. V dropped 0 bases and J dropped 5 bases, with 9 bases sitting between them. The CDR3 runs 14 residues. CDR3 residues: CASSLATDYQPQHF. CDR3 DNA: TGTGCCAGCAGCTTGGCGACAGATTATCAGCCCCAGCATTTT.

The V gene is TRBV6-5, the J gene TRBJ1-4; TRBD1 agrees at 8 bases. J was trimmed by 4 bases and V by 6 bases; bases with no gene match: 7. From germline, CDR1 is MNHEY and CDR2 SVGAGI. The CDR3 consists of 15 residues. For the CDR3, the DNA is TGTGCCAGCAGCCAGGGGGCGAGTGGTAATGAAAAACTGTTTTTT. This sequence encodes CASSQGASGNEKLFF.

The V call is TRBV29-1, the J call TRBJ1-2; 8 bases line up with TRBD1. This CDR3 comprises 13 residues. Germline V gene sequence: CDR1 SQVTM, CDR2 ANQGSEA. The trim removed 6 bases at V and 4 bases at J, leaving 7 bases unmatched. CDR3 residues: CSVADRDGYGYTF. The CDR3 DNA is TGCAGCGTGGCGGACAGGGACGGCTATGGCTACACCTTC.